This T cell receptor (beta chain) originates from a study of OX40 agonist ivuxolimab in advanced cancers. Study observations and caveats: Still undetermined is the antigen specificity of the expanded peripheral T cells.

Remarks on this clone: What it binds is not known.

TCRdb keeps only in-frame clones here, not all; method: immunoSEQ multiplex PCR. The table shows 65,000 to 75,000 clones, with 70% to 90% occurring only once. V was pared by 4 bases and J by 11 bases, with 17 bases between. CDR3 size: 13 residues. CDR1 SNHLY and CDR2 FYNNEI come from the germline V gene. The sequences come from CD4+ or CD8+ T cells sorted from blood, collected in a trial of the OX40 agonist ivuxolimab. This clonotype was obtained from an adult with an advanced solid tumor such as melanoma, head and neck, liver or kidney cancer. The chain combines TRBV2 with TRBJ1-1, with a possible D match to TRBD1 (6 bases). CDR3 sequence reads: CASSVEGGSRAFF. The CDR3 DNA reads TGTGCCAGCAGTGTAGAAGGGGGTTCGCGGGCTTTCTTT.